Shown below are 17 T cell receptor beta chains from a single sample sequenced in a study of cytotoxic CD8 clonotypes in ibrutinib-treated CLL. Clones were sequenced by immunoSEQ multiplex PCR, and TCRdb holds only the in-frame ones, with some missing. The repertoire holds 110,000 to 150,000 clones, with more than 75% as singletons. The source was PBMCs, collected after 24 months of ibrutinib treatment. The source of these receptors is a human donor with chronic lymphocytic leukemia.

This clone occurred once. This chain connects TRBV15 to TRBJ2-3; a weak D match, TRBD2 (5 bases). Germline CDR1 and CDR2: LNHNV and YYDKDF (reference sequence). The length of the CDR3 is 16 residues. V dropped 2 bases and J dropped 2 bases, with 14 bases sitting between them. The CDR3 region is CATSRPTGEPTDTQYF. CDR3 DNA sequence: TGTGCCACCAGCAGACCAACCGGGGAACCCACAGATACGCAGTATTTT. Filled out from reference TRBV15 and TRBJ2-3, the complete variable domain reads DAMVIQNPRYQVTQFGKPVTLSCSQTLNHNVMYWYQQKSSQAPKLLFHYYDKDFNNEADTPDNFQSRRPNTSFCFLDIRSPGLGDTAMYLCATSRPTGEPTDTQYFGPGTRLTVL.

CDR3 loop: CASRSLTPDTQYF. The CDR3 bases are TGTGCCAGCAGATCCCTGACCCCAGATACGCAGTATTTT. The rearrangement links TRBV28 to TRBJ2-3; D is unresolved. The CDR3 contains 13 residues. V was trimmed by 6 bases and J by 4 bases, leaving 11 bases between them. Germline V gene lookup returns CDR1 MDHEN and CDR2 SYDVKM.

The chain uses TRBV2 and TRBJ2-1; TRBD2 matches 8 bases. CDR3 length equals 16 residues. V was pared by 3 bases and J by 6 bases, with 10 bases of the junction left unmatched. Germline CDR1 and CDR2: SNHLY and FYNNEI. The CDR3 here is CASSDTLAGRANEQFF. The CDR3 coding sequence is TGTGCCAGCAGTGACACCTTAGCGGGACGAGCCAATGAGCAGTTCTTC.

The rearrangement links TRBV30 to TRBJ2-3; 7 nucleotides line up with TRBD2. CDR1 and CDR2 (germline): GTSNPN, SVGIG (reference sequence). Unmatched junction bases numbered 1, after V lost 1 base and J lost 9 bases. The CDR3 has 11 residues. The CDR3 sequence: CAWSGGGTQYF. As DNA, the CDR3 is TGTGCCTGGAGTGGGGGGGGAACGCAGTATTTT. Full variable domain (outside the CDR3, taken from reference TRBV30 and TRBJ2-3): SQTIHQWPATLVQPVGSPLSLECTVEGTSNPNLYWYRQAAGRGLQLLFYSVGIGQISSEVPQNLSASRPQDRQFILSSKKLLLSDSGFYLCAWSGGGTQYFGPGTRLTVL.

The chain joins TRBV27 to TRBJ2-3; D is possibly TRBD1 (5 bases). This CDR3 has 15 amino acids. V shed 4 bases and J shed 0 bases, with 11 bases lying between them. Germline V CDR1 and CDR2: MNHEY, SMNVEV (reference sequence). CDR3 in amino acids: CASSWGRTSTDTQYF. For the CDR3, the DNA is TGTGCCAGCAGTTGGGGCAGAACTAGCACAGATACGCAGTATTTT.

This clone was found a few times. The V gene is TRBV6-6, the J gene TRBJ2-7; TRBD1 matches at 7 bases. The CDR3 extends over 14 amino acids. V gave up 0 bases and J gave up 7 bases; unmatched junction bases: 6. CDR1 MNHNY and CDR2 SVGAGI come from the germline V gene (reference sequence). In DNA, the CDR3 is TGTGCCAGCAGTTACTCGGGACAGTCTCGGGAGCAGTACTTC. It yields the protein CASSYSGQSREQYF.

This clone occurred a few times. This chain joins TRBV19 and TRBJ2-7; tentative D call: TRBD2 (6 bases). The CDR3 runs to 14 residues. V was clipped by 7 bases and J by 1 base, with 14 bases between them. Germline assignment: CDR1 LNHDA and CDR2 SQIVND (reference sequence). CDR3 region: CASTRELTSYEQYF. CDR3 bases: TGTGCCAGTACCCGGGAGCTTACATCCTACGAGCAGTACTTC.

This clone is a singleton in its sample. The CDR3 coding sequence is TGTGCCAGCAGCGCCCGACCCGGGGGCACAGATACGCAGTATTTT. This encodes CASSARPGGTDTQYF. J is TRBJ2-3 and V is TRBV6-4; D possibly corresponds to TRBD2 (5 bases). The ends were cut back, 6 bases at V and 1 base at J, with 14 bases in the middle. The CDR3 has 15 amino acids. Germline V gives CDR1 MRHNA, CDR2 SNTAGT.

CDR3: CASSQTGIYGYTF. CDR3 sequence (DNA): TGTGCCAGCAGCCAGACAGGGATCTATGGCTACACCTTC. V and J are TRBV28 and TRBJ1-2; 7 bases map to TRBD1. This CDR3 has 13 amino acids. V lost 6 bases and J lost 4; bases outside the gene matches: 5. Germline V gives CDR1 MDHEN, CDR2 SYDVKM.

The CDR3 coding sequence is TGTGCCAGCAGCCAAGTGATGCAGGGGAAGGGAAATAAAAACATTCAGTACTTC. Translated: CASSQVMQGKGNKNIQYF. The chain has TRBV4-2 and TRBJ2-4; TRBD1 is a possible D gene (6 bases). The CDR3 length is 18 residues. The germline gives CDR1 LGHNA, CDR2 YNFKEQ. V gave up 1 base and J gave up 4 bases, with 20 bases separating them.

This sequence joins TRBV19 and TRBJ2-2, with D perhaps matching TRBD1 (5 bases). The CDR3 consists of 15 residues. Germline V lookup: CDR1 LNHDA, CDR2 SQIVND (reference sequence). The germline V and J ends were trimmed by 6 bases and 3 bases, with 14 bases remaining between them. The CDR3 loop is CASSPRAGYTGELFF. The DNA for the CDR3 is TGTGCCAGTAGCCCCAGGGCAGGGTACACCGGGGAGCTGTTTTTT. The full variable domain, its missing parts supplied by reference TRBV19 and TRBJ2-2, is DGGITQSPKYLFRKEGQNVTLSCEQNLNHDAMYWYRQDPGQGLRLIYYSQIVNDFQKGDIAEGYSVSREKKESFPLTVTSAQKNPTAFYLCASSPRAGYTGELFFGEGSRLTVL.

Notes on this clone: This sample also contains other DNA sequences that code for the same CDR3. The rearrangement links TRBV18 to TRBJ2-5; D unclear. This CDR3 spans 11 amino acids. Per the germline V gene, CDR1 is KGHSH and CDR2 is LQKENI. With 4 bases removed from V and 2 bases from J, the gap between germline ends came to 2 bases. The CDR3 spells CASSRQETQYF. The CDR3, as DNA: TGTGCCAGCTCACGACAAGAGACCCAGTACTTC.

This clone occurred a few times. The CDR3 is CASSSTGLMNTEAFF. CDR3 in DNA: TGTGCCAGCAGTTCAACGGGGCTCATGAACACTGAAGCTTTCTTT. The rearrangement links TRBV28 to TRBJ1-1, with D perhaps TRBD1 (5 bases). This CDR3 contains 15 residues. Germline V gene lookup returns CDR1 MDHEN and CDR2 SYDVKM. The V and J ends lost 4 bases and 0 bases respectively, with 12 bases between them. Together with reference TRBV28 and TRBJ1-1, the CDR3 gives the full variable domain: DVKVTQSSRYLVKRTGEKVFLECVQDMDHENMFWYRQDPGLGLRLIYFSYDVKMKEKGDIPEGYSVSREKKERFSLILESASTNQTSMYLCASSSTGLMNTEAFFGQGTRLTVV.

The V call is TRBV5-1, the J call TRBJ2-1; 10 nucleotides line up with TRBD2. J gave up 8 bases and V 4 bases, and 15 bases lay outside the gene matches. The germline V gene has CDR1 SGHRS and CDR2 YFSETQ. CDR3 length: 17 amino acids. This chain's CDR3 is CASSPAPQRGGSDEQFF. The CDR3, as DNA: TGCGCCAGCAGCCCCGCACCCCAGCGGGGGGGCTCGGATGAGCAGTTCTTC.

This clone was seen many times. The chain has TRBV7-2 and TRBJ1-6; the match to TRBD1 covers 7 bases. V lost 0 bases and J lost 7; bases outside the gene matches: 3. Germline lookup yields CDR1 SGHTA and CDR2 FQGNSA. The CDR3 covers 15 residues. The CDR3 bases are TGTGCCAGCAGCTTAGCGACAGGGTTCAATTCACCCCTCCACTTT. This encodes CASSLATGFNSPLHF.

The V gene is TRBV28, the J gene TRBJ2-7; D not certain. Deletions cut 3 bases from V and 0 bases from J, with 12 bases between. Germline-derived CDR1 and CDR2 are MDHEN and SYDVKM. This CDR3 has 15 residues. CDR3 bases: TGTGCCAGCAGTTTTGGGCACCTAAGCTCCTACGAGCAGTACTTC. Protein sequence: CASSFGHLSSYEQYF.

In this sample, this clone turned up a few times. This chain links TRBV10-3 with TRBJ1-1; D call uncertain. This CDR3 is built from 13 residues. V was pared by 3 bases and J by 1 base, with 6 bases between. Germline V gene sequence: CDR1 ENHRY, CDR2 SYGVKD. CDR3 in DNA: TGTGCCATCAGTGAAGCGCGGAACACTGAAGCTTTCTTT. Translated: CAISEARNTEAFF.